This TCR beta chain was documented in a study of T cells after yellow fever vaccination. There are a few counts of this clonotype. TCRdb analysed the 5' RACE reads with MiXCR anew, one entry per CDR3 protein. The sample contains hundreds of thousands of distinct CDR3 sequences, approximately 13% of which appear only once. The specimen was PBMCs, collected on the day of the yellow fever booster vaccination. The TCR sequence derives from a man younger than 45 who received the YFV17D yellow fever vaccine.

The CDR3 DNA reads TGTGCCAGCAGCCAAGTTGGGGGCCTGGAGACCCAGTACTTC. It codes for CASSQVGGLETQYF. The chain couples TRBV14 to TRBJ2-5, with D tentatively TRBD1 (6 bases). Trimming took off 1 base at V and 5 bases at J, with 11 bases between the two ends. CDR1 and CDR2 (germline): SGHDN, FVKESK. CDR3 length equals 14 residues.